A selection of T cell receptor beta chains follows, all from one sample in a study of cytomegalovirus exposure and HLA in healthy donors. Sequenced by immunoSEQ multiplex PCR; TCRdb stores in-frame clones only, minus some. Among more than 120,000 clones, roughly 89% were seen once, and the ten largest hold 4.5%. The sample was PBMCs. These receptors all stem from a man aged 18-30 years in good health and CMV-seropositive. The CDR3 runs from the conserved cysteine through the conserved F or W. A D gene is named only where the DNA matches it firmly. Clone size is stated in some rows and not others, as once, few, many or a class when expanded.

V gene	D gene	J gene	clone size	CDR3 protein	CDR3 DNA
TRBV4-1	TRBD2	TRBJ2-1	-	CASSQEGGLAATGEQFF	TGCGCCAGCAGCCAAGAGGGGGGACTAGCGGCCACGGGTGAGCAGTTCTTC
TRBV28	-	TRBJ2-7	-	CASSLIRTSYYEQYF	TGTGCCAGCAGTTTGATAAGGACATCATATTACGAGCAGTACTTC
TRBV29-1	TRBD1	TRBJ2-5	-	CSVVQGKEETQYF	TGCAGCGTTGTACAGGGGAAGGAAGAGACCCAGTACTTC
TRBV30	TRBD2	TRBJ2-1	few	CAWALAEYNEQFF	TGTGCCTGGGCACTAGCGGAATACAATGAGCAGTTCTTC
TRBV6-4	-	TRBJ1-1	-	CASRQNTENTEAFF	TGTGCCAGCAGACAGAACACAGAGAACACTGAAGCTTTCTTT
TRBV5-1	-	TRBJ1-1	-	CASSLSQTEAFF	TGCGCCAGCAGCTTGTCCCAGACTGAAGCTTTCTTT
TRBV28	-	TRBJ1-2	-	CASRPGVNYGYTF	TGTGCCAGCCGACCAGGGGTTAACTATGGCTACACCTTC
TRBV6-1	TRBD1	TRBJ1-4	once	CASSVTGSNEKLFF	TGTGCCAGCAGTGTGACAGGGTCTAATGAAAAACTGTTTTTT
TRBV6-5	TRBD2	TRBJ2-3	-	CASSQIGRGTDTQYF	TGTGCCAGCAGCCAAATAGGGAGGGGCACAGATACGCAGTATTTT
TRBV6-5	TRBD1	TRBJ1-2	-	CASSQQGTNYGYTF	TGTGCCAGCAGTCAACAGGGGACTAACTATGGCTACACCTTC
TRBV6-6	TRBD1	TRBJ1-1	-	CASRADRATEAFF	TGTGCCAGCAGAGCGGACAGGGCCACTGAAGCTTTCTTT
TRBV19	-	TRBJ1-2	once	CASSPRGYGYTF	TGTGCCAGTAGTCCCAGGGGTTATGGCTACACCTTC
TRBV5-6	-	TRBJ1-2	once	CASSSGWTALSDGYTF	TGTGCCAGCAGCTCGGGGTGGACAGCTCTTTCAGACGGCTACACCTTC
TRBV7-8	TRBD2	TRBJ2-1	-	CASSPLAGSYNEQFF	TGTGCCAGCAGCCCCTTAGCGGGGTCCTACAATGAGCAGTTCTTC
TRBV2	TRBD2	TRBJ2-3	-	CASSRWGGETSDTQYF	TGTGCCAGCAGTAGATGGGGAGGGGAAACCTCAGATACGCAGTATTTT
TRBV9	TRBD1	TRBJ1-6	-	CASSLRQGYSPLHF	TGTGCCAGCAGCCTACGACAGGGTTATTCACCCCTCCACTTT
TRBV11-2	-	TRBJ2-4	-	CASSFARADIQYF	TGTGCCAGCAGCTTCGCCAGGGCGGACATTCAGTACTTC
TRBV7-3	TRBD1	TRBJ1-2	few	CASSLYDQGASTNYGYTF	TGTGCCAGCAGCTTATACGACCAGGGGGCTAGTACTAACTATGGCTACACCTTC
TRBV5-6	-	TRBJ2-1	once	CASSLALPSRNLLNEQFF	TGTGCCAGCAGCTTGGCCCTCCCTTCTAGGAATCTTCTCAATGAGCAGTTCTTC
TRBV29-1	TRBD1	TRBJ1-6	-	CSVGTGLNSPLHF	TGCAGCGTTGGGACAGGCTTAAATTCACCCCTCCACTTT
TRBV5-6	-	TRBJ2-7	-	CASSLAQTYEQYF	TGTGCCAGCAGCTTAGCGCAGACCTACGAGCAGTACTTC
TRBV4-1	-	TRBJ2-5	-	CASSQDTRVGETQYF	TGCGCCAGCAGCCAAGATACCAGGGTGGGAGAGACCCAGTACTTC
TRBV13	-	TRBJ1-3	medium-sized	CASSLAQGGTIYF	TGTGCCAGCAGCTTAGCGCAGGGAGGTACCATATATTTT
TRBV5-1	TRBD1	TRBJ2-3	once	CASSPGQGADTQYF	TGCGCCAGCAGCCCCGGACAGGGGGCAGATACGCAGTATTTT